This is a list of T cell receptor beta chains from one sample in a study of T cell responses to AZD1222 COVID-19 vaccine. The method was immunoSEQ multiplex PCR; TCRdb's version includes in-frame clones alone and lacks a portion of them. The repertoire holds about 160,000 clones, with 85% to 95% as singletons. The input for sequencing was peripheral blood, taken 28 days after the second AZD1222 dose. These receptors all come from an adult who received the AZD1222 COVID-19 vaccine. CDR3s include the opening cysteine and the closing phenylalanine or tryptophan. The D gene is left open where the match is weak. Some rows mark clone size as missing; the rest say once, few, many or name a class of expanded clone.

TRBJ1-4,TRBV6-5,NA,NA,CASGREANEKLFF,TGTGCCAGCGGAAGGGAAGCTAATGAAAAACTGTTTTTT
TRBJ1-1,TRBV19,NA,NA,CASSTTGGGTEAFF,TGTGCCAGTAGTACAACAGGTGGGGGCACTGAAGCTTTCTTT
TRBJ2-3,TRBV20-1,NA,NA,CSASSGSQDTQYF,TGCAGTGCTAGTAGCGGCTCACAGGATACGCAGTATTTT
TRBJ1-3,TRBV25-1,TRBD1,NA,CASRTGVGNTIYF,TGTGCCAGCAGGACAGGGGTTGGAAACACCATATATTTT
TRBJ1-3,TRBV18,NA,NA,CASSPRAPSPGNTIYF,TGTGCCAGCTCACCACGGGCACCTAGCCCAGGAAACACCATATATTTT
TRBJ1-5,TRBV6-5,NA,NA,CASSYDHIQPQHF,TGTGCCAGCAGTTACGACCACATACAGCCCCAGCATTTT
TRBJ2-1,TRBV30,NA,NA,CAWSPVSAHNEQFF,TGTGCCTGGAGTCCGGTTAGCGCCCACAATGAGCAGTTCTTC
TRBJ2-7,TRBV4-1,NA,NA,CASSQDWRVKYEQYF,TGCGCCAGCAGCCAAGATTGGAGGGTTAAGTACGAGCAGTACTTC
TRBJ1-2,TRBV4-1,NA,once,CASSQEGRGRNYGYTF,TGCGCCAGCAGCCAGGAAGGTAGGGGCCGAAACTATGGCTACACCTTC
TRBJ2-7,TRBV5-1,TRBD2,NA,CASSLSSGTSYEQYF,TGCGCCAGCAGCTTGTCTAGCGGGACCTCCTACGAGCAGTACTTC
TRBJ2-3,TRBV7-9,TRBD2,NA,CASSLGLAEDTQYF,TGTGCCAGCAGCTTAGGACTAGCGGAAGATACGCAGTATTTT
TRBJ1-5,TRBV28,NA,NA,CATGEINQPQHF,TGTGCCACCGGCGAAATCAATCAGCCCCAGCATTTT
TRBJ2-5,TRBV7-2,TRBD2,NA,CASSYGLAGGETQYF,TGTGCCAGCAGCTACGGACTAGCGGGGGGGGAGACCCAGTACTTC
TRBJ2-3,TRBV5-1,NA,NA,CASSLDGGHPTDTQYF,TGCGCCAGCAGCTTGGATGGCGGCCACCCGACAGATACGCAGTATTTT
TRBJ2-1,TRBV28,TRBD2,NA,CASSSAAGAPYNEQFF,TGTGCCAGCAGTTCCGCAGCGGGAGCCCCCTACAATGAGCAGTTCTTC
TRBJ1-4,TRBV6-2/TRBV6-3,NA,NA,CASSSPTKGLANEKLFF,TGTGCCAGCAGTTCCCCCACCAAGGGGTTGGCTAATGAAAAACTGTTTTTT
TRBJ1-6,TRBV5-1,TRBD1,once,CASSQGQGGSPLHF,TGCGCCAGCAGCCAGGGACAGGGTGGTTCACCCCTCCACTTT
TRBJ1-2,TRBV7-2,NA,NA,CASSLQGYYGYTF,TGTGCCAGCAGCTTGCAGGGCTACTATGGCTACACCTTC
TRBJ1-4,TRBV19,NA,NA,CASSLQGSDEKLFF,TGTGCCAGTAGTCTCCAAGGGTCGGACGAAAAACTGTTTTTT
TRBJ2-1,TRBV6-5,NA,NA,CASSSTRHNEQFF,TGTGCCAGCAGTAGTACTCGGCACAATGAGCAGTTCTTC
TRBJ2-7,TRBV7-2,TRBD2,NA,CASSGSGLAGSYEQYF,TGTGCCAGCAGTGGATCGGGACTAGCGGGCTCCTACGAGCAGTACTTC
TRBJ2-7,TRBV7-2,NA,once,CASSLSTAPGEQYF,TGTGCCAGCAGCTTGTCAACTGCGCCGGGGGAGCAGTACTTC
TRBJ2-1,TRBV18,NA,NA,CASSPANEQFF,TGTGCCAGCTCACCAGCCAATGAGCAGTTCTTC
TRBJ2-3,TRBV7-3,TRBD2,few,CASSSTSGKADTQYF,TGTGCCAGCAGCTCCACTAGCGGGAAGGCAGATACGCAGTATTTT
TRBJ1-2,TRBV28,NA,NA,CASSKIGTVRGYTF,TGTGCCAGCAGTAAAATCGGAACTGTTCGGGGCTACACCTTC
TRBJ2-5,TRBV19,NA,NA,CASSINRGETQYF,TGTGCCAGTAGTATCAACCGAGGGGAGACCCAGTACTTC
TRBJ2-1,TRBV7-8,TRBD2,NA,CASSLEDRWGLAGQAYNEQFF,TGTGCCAGCAGCTTAGAGGATCGTTGGGGACTAGCGGGCCAAGCCTACAATGAGCAGTTCTTC
TRBJ2-7,TRBV7-9,NA,NA,CASSLAGGTASYEQYF,TGTGCCAGCAGCTTAGCAGGCGGAACCGCCTCCTACGAGCAGTACTTC
TRBJ1-2,TRBV5-4,TRBD1,NA,CASNAGGANYGYTF,TGTGCCAGCAACGCAGGGGGCGCGAACTATGGCTACACCTTC
TRBJ2-2,TRBV5-6,TRBD2,NA,CASSLVGLAGSNTGELFF,TGTGCCAGCAGCTTGGTCGGACTAGCGGGCTCTAACACCGGGGAGCTGTTTTTT